The next 6 T cell receptor beta chains were all read from a single sample in a study of blood T cell repertoires in COVID-19. The repertoire was sequenced with immunoSEQ multiplex PCR; TCRdb's copy has only in-frame clones and lacks some. The table lists some 210,000 clones, around 83% of them singletons. The sample was peripheral blood. Source of these receptors: a man aged 45-65 years with active or convalescent COVID-19.

This chain joins TRBV11-2 and TRBJ1-5, with D uncertain. The germline V gene has CDR1 SGHAT and CDR2 FQNNGV. The CDR3 is 15 amino acids. With 5 bases removed from V and 0 bases from J, the gap between germline ends came to 11 bases. CDR3 coding DNA: TGTGCCAGCAGCACCGGGGTGAATAGCAATCAGCCCCAGCATTTT. Encoded protein: CASSTGVNSNQPQHF.

V gene TRBV19 combines with J gene TRBJ2-3, with D possibly matching TRBD2 (6 bases). Germline CDR1 LNHDA, CDR2 SQIVND (reference sequence). With 7 bases removed from V and 0 bases from J, the gap between germline ends came to 14 bases. The CDR3 loop spans 15 amino acids. The CDR3 sequence: CASTTGTLSTDTQYF. The CDR3 DNA is TGTGCCAGTACAACCGGGACTCTTAGCACAGATACGCAGTATTTT.

The CDR3 loop reads CAWMETGTNEKLFF. CDR3 nucleotides: TGTGCCTGGATGGAGACAGGGACTAATGAAAAACTGTTTTTT. The J gene is TRBJ1-4, the V gene TRBV30; 7 bases are shared with TRBD1. Germline CDR1 and CDR2: GTSNPN and SVGIG (reference sequence). The CDR3 contains 14 residues. The V gene end was trimmed by 4 bases and the J gene end by 2 bases; junction bases not matched to a gene: 4.

The chain is built from TRBV6-5 and TRBJ1-2; no clear D gene. This CDR3 contains 14 residues. V was trimmed by 4 bases and J by 7 bases, leaving 16 bases between them. CDR1 and CDR2 from the germline V gene are MNHEY and SVGAGI. CDR3 sequence (DNA): TGTGCCAGCAGTTTCGAGAGACTGACTACTGGCTACACCTTC. Protein: CASSFERLTTGYTF.

This chain uses TRBV11-3 with TRBJ2-7, with TRBD1 identical over 8 bases. Trimming at V came to 5 bases and at J to 5 bases, leaving 8 bases not matched to a gene. This CDR3 is built from 14 residues. From germline, CDR1 is SGHNT and CDR2 YENEEA. This CDR3 is CASSPSTGVDEQYF. CDR3 DNA: TGTGCCAGCAGCCCTTCGACAGGGGTCGACGAGCAGTACTTC.

This clone has a handful of counts. This rearrangement joins TRBV30 to TRBJ2-1; maybe TRBD2 (6 bases). V gave up 3 bases and J gave up 6 bases, with 18 bases separating them. Germline CDR1 is GTSNPN and CDR2 is SVGIG (reference sequence). The CDR3 has 15 residues. For the CDR3, the DNA is TGTGCCTGGAGCGTTGTTGGGACTGTTCTCAATGAGCAGTTCTTC. Amino acid sequence: CAWSVVGTVLNEQFF.